A single sample gave rise to the 30 T cell receptor beta chains below, sequenced in a study of regulatory T cells in long-lasting Graves disease. Documented time point: persistent/refractory GD, antithyroid drugs over 5 years with positive TRAb. PBMC-derived RNA was used for the TCR library. According to the study, TCR beta libraries were built with iRepertoire HTBI primers and CDR3-region Arm-PCR. TCRdb processed the multiplex PCR reads anew with MiXCR; each CDR3 protein has one entry. The table shows a few hundred thousand distinct CDR3 sequences, with 20% to 25% occurring only once. Sequencing used peripheral blood mononuclear cells (PBMCs), obtained when the disease was refractory, from a patient treated with antithyroid drugs. Receptor source: a female donor with Graves disease.

Of note for this clonotype: The missing conserved phenylalanine or tryptophan at the end of this CDR3 makes a read error likely. The limits of the CDR3 on the DNA are not certain, so only TCRdb's listed CDR3 is given. This chain joins TRBV6-8 and TRBJ1-1; the D call in the table, TRBD1, was not verified against the DNA. CDR1 and CDR2 from the germline V gene are MNHGY and SAAAGT. The CDR3 spans 13 amino acids, including both terminal residues. CDR3 protein: CASSSQGTTEALL.

This clonotype was counted at least ten times. The chain uses TRBV27 and TRBJ1-1, with D possibly matching TRBD1 (5 bases). The CDR3 is 14 residues long. The V and J ends lost 3 bases and 4 bases respectively, with 12 bases between them. Germline CDR1 reads MNHEY; CDR2 reads SMNVEV (reference sequence). The CDR3, as DNA: TGTGCCAGCAGTTTGACAGACTGGGGCACTGAAGCTTTCTTT. This codes for CASSLTDWGTEAFF.

In this sample, this clonotype turned up a few times. The V call is TRBV29-1, the J call TRBJ1-1; weak D call: TRBD1 (5 bases). The V and J ends lost 1 base and 4 bases respectively, with 13 bases between them. Germline V CDR1 and CDR2: SQVTM, ANQGSEA. The CDR3 sequence is 14 residues long. CDR3 protein: CSVEAGYGVTEAFF. The CDR3 bases are TGCAGCGTTGAAGCAGGGTACGGGGTCACTGAAGCTTTCTTT.

The sample holds a few counts of this clonotype. V and J are TRBV30 and TRBJ2-5; TRBD1 aligns across 9 bases. V lost 8 bases and J lost 4; bases outside the gene matches: 2. This CDR3 is 11 amino acids long. Germline V gene lookup returns CDR1 GTSNPN and CDR2 SVGIG (reference sequence). The CDR3 region is CARQGGETQYF. The CDR3 nucleotides read TGTGCCCGACAGGGGGGAGAGACCCAGTACTTC.

This clonotype has only one observation. This could be a read error, since a much larger clone is one nucleotide away. This chain uses TRBV6-1 with TRBJ2-7; D perhaps matches TRBD1 (5 bases). Trimming pared 7 bases from V and 3 bases from J, leaving 16 bases between. CDR3 size: 14 residues. Germline CDR1 is MNHNS and CDR2 is SASEGT. CDR3 in amino acids: CASMNPDNFYEQYV. The CDR3 DNA is TGTGCCAGCATGAATCCGGACAATTTCTACGAGCAGTACGTC.

V and J are TRBV18 and TRBJ2-2; a weak D match, TRBD1 (5 bases). The CDR3 length is 15 residues. V lost 0 bases, J lost 3 bases, and 8 bases lay in between. Germline values: CDR1 KGHSH, CDR2 LQKENI. CDR3 residues: CASSPPTTDTGELFF. DNA for the CDR3: TGTGCCAGCTCACCACCTACGACAGACACCGGGGAGCTGTTTTTT.

The chain carries TRBV12-3 or TRBV12-4 and TRBJ2-3; 11 bases match TRBD2. The CDR3 is 16 residues long. Losses at the gene ends were 5 bases for V and 1 base for J; bases not matched to a gene: 5. CDR3 amino acids: CASSGRGLAGTDTQYF. The CDR3 DNA follows: TGTGCCAGCAGTGGACGGGGACTAGCGGGCACAGATACGCAGTATTTT.

The chain has TRBV19 and TRBJ2-3; 9 positions match TRBD2. The ends lost 3 bases at V and 6 bases at J; junction bases unmatched: 10. Per the germline V gene, CDR1 is LNHDA and CDR2 is SQIVND (reference sequence). The CDR3 spans 16 residues. The CDR3 DNA is TGTGCCAGTAGTATTTGGGCTAGCGGGAAATCGGATACGCAGTATTTT. Translated: CASSIWASGKSDTQYF.

The V gene is TRBV2, the J gene TRBJ1-5; possibly TRBD1 for D (6 bases). This CDR3 comprises 14 residues. Germline V CDR1 and CDR2: SNHLY, FYNNEI. Trimming cost V 5 bases and J 5 bases, with 13 bases left between them. The CDR3 DNA reads TGTGCCAGCAGTAGTGGGACACTTTATCAGCCCCAGCATTTT. Amino acid sequence: CASSSGTLYQPQHF.

This clonotype has only a few counts. Written as DNA, the CDR3 is TGTGCCAGCAGCCTCATGGTAGAGACCCAGTACTTC. It translates to CASSLMVETQYF. The chain links TRBV3-1 to TRBJ2-5; D unresolved. The germline CDR1 and CDR2 sequences are LGHDT and YNNKEL (reference sequence). The length of the CDR3 is 12 residues. Trimming took off 4 bases at V and 4 bases at J, with 7 bases between the two ends.

This clonotype has just a few counts. The V call is TRBV7-2, the J call TRBJ1-1, with TRBD1 matching over 7 bases. The CDR3 has 15 residues. Germline V gene sequence: CDR1 SGHTA, CDR2 FQGNSA. J gave up 1 base and V 4 bases, and 6 bases lay outside the gene matches. The CDR3, as DNA: TGTGCCAGCAGCTCGAGGGACAGCTCGAACACTGAAGCTTTCTTT. It yields the protein CASSSRDSSNTEAFF.

This chain joins TRBV28 and TRBJ1-3; D is unresolved. CDR1 and CDR2 (germline): MDHEN, SYDVKM. Trimming pared 6 bases from V and 0 bases from J, leaving 12 bases between. This CDR3 region has 15 residues. CDR3 region: CASRTRVYSGNTIYF. In DNA, the CDR3 is TGTGCCAGCAGAACAAGAGTTTACTCTGGAAACACCATATATTTT.

This clonotype has only a few counts. V and J are TRBV12-5 and TRBJ2-5; D might be TRBD1 (5 bases). Germline loops: CDR1 LGHNT, CDR2 FRNRAP. Trimming removed 6 bases from V and 5 bases from J, with 13 bases in between. CDR3 length: 13 amino acids. CDR3 DNA sequence: TGTGCTAGTGGACCAGACAGAATCGAGACCCAGTACTTC. It yields the protein CASGPDRIETQYF.

In nucleotides, the CDR3 is TGTGCCAGCAGCGGGGCGGGGAGTTACGAGCAGTACTTC. Its translation: CASSGAGSYEQYF. The chain has TRBV7-9 and TRBJ2-7; weak D call: TRBD2 (6 bases). Trimming took off 5 bases at V and 4 bases at J, with 12 bases between the two ends. This CDR3 is 13 amino acids long. Germline V gene lookup returns CDR1 SEHNR and CDR2 FQNEAQ (reference sequence).

This clonotype has at least ten counts. The V and J genes are TRBV28 and TRBJ1-5; D uncertain. V lost 7 bases, J lost 6 bases, and 19 bases lay in between. The length of the CDR3 is 15 residues. Germline-derived CDR1 and CDR2 are MDHEN and SYDVKM. The CDR3 loop is CASNIREVSGQPQHF. As DNA, the CDR3 is TGTGCCAGCAATATAAGGGAGGTTTCGGGTCAGCCCCAGCATTTT.

This chain uses TRBV30 with TRBJ1-5; D ambiguous. Trimming took off 0 bases at V and 2 bases at J, with 8 bases between the two ends. Germline V gene sequence: CDR1 GTSNPN, CDR2 SVGIG (reference sequence). This CDR3 is 14 amino acids long. The CDR3 DNA reads as TGTGCCTGGAGTGTAAGACCCGGCAATCAGCCCCAGCATTTT. Amino acid sequence: CAWSVRPGNQPQHF.

J is TRBJ1-5 and V is TRBV13; no clear D. This CDR3 has 13 amino acids. Trimming took off 5 bases at V and 8 bases at J, with 13 bases between the two ends. Per germline, CDR1 PRHDT and CDR2 FYEKMQ (reference sequence). CDR3 residues: CASSRNTGEPQHF. For the CDR3, the DNA is TGTGCCAGCAGCCGAAACACTGGGGAGCCCCAGCATTTT.

Ten or more counts support this clonotype. The chain is built from TRBV2 and TRBJ1-4, with D possibly being TRBD1 (6 bases). The CDR3 totals 17 residues. CDR1 is SNHLY and CDR2 is FYNNEI in the germline V gene. V dropped 6 bases and J dropped 5 bases, with 22 bases sitting between them. The CDR3 coding sequence is TGTGCCAGCAGCGACCCTAGAACACAGGGATGGAATGAAAAACTGTTTTTT. This encodes CASSDPRTQGWNEKLFF. The full variable domain, rest sourced from reference TRBV2 and TRBJ1-4, is EPEVTQTPSHQVTQMGQEVILRCVPISNHLYFYWYRQILGQKVEFLVSFYNNEISEKSEIFDDQFSVERPDGSNFTLKIRSTKLEDSAMYFCASSDPRTQGWNEKLFFGSGTQLSVL.

This clonotype came up many times. The CDR3 loop reads CATSEAGTGHYGYTF. The DNA of the CDR3 is TGTGCCACCAGTGAGGCCGGGACAGGGCACTATGGCTACACCTTC. The gene calls are TRBV24-1 and TRBJ1-2; 9 bases are a match to TRBD1. This CDR3 contains 15 residues. The germline gives CDR1 KGHDR, CDR2 SFDVKD. With V trimmed by 4 bases and J by 3 bases, 5 bases remained unmatched.

V usage is TRBV7-3 and J usage is TRBJ2-2; D remains unclear. CDR3 length: 14 amino acids. CDR1 and CDR2 (germline): SGHTA, FQGTGA. V lost 4 bases to trimming and J lost 6 bases, with 12 bases between them. The CDR3 nucleotides are TGTGCCAGCAGCTACCGGGCAAGCCCCGGGGAGCTGTTTTTT. It encodes CASSYRASPGELFF.

The rearrangement uses TRBV7-3 and TRBJ2-2; D is uncertain. Germline V lookup: CDR1 SGHTA, CDR2 FQGTGA. V lost 2 bases and J lost 6, with 7 bases in between. The CDR3 covers 13 residues. CDR3 DNA: TGTGCCAGCAGCTTACCTCTAGCCGGGGAGCTGTTTTTT. Encoded protein: CASSLPLAGELFF.

The chain employs TRBV5-1 and TRBJ2-7, with 10 bases aligning to TRBD1. The CDR3 sequence is 14 residues long. The V gene's germline CDR1 is SGHRS and CDR2 YFSETQ. V shed 4 bases and J 6 bases; nucleotides not matched to a gene: 7. The CDR3 bases are TGCGCCAGCAGCGCGGGACAGGGGTGGATCGAGCAGTACTTC. Translated: CASSAGQGWIEQYF. Full variable domain (rest looked up from reference TRBV5-1 and TRBJ2-7): KAGVTQTPRYLIKTRGQQVTLSCSPISGHRSVSWYQQTPGQGLQFLFEYFSETQRNKGNFPGRFSGRQFSNSRSEMNVSTLELGDSALYLCASSAGQGWIEQYFGPGTRLTVT.

This clonotype appeared a few times. The V call is TRBV19, the J call TRBJ2-5, with a possible D match to TRBD1 (6 bases). This CDR3 is built from 13 residues. The V end was cut by 6 bases, the J end by 4 bases, with 12 bases between. In germline, CDR1 is LNHDA, CDR2 SQIVND (reference sequence). In DNA, the CDR3 is TGTGCCAGTAGCCGACAGGATGGAGAGACCCAGTACTTC. Amino acids: CASSRQDGETQYF.

The sample holds many counts of this clonotype. The rearrangement links TRBV2 to TRBJ2-1; 11 positions match TRBD2. CDR1 is SNHLY and CDR2 is FYNNEI in the germline V gene. The V segment lost 5 bases and the J segment 1 base; nucleotides outside the gene matches: 13. There are 19 residues in the CDR3. This chain's CDR3 is CASSSLELAGEGSYNEQFF. CDR3 in DNA: TGTGCCAGCAGTTCCCTAGAACTAGCGGGAGAAGGGTCCTACAATGAGCAGTTCTTC.

CDR3 DNA sequence: TGTGCCAGCAGTTCTCACAGGACTAACTATGGCTACACCTTC. This sequence encodes CASSSHRTNYGYTF. J is TRBJ1-2 and V is TRBV6-9; the D gene is possibly TRBD1 (5 bases). The length of the CDR3 is 14 residues. Trimming stripped 4 bases from V and 0 bases from J, with 9 bases between. Germline values: CDR1 MNHGY, CDR2 SVAAGI.

The rearrangement links TRBV5-1 to TRBJ2-2; no firm D call. Trimming removed 7 bases at V and 7 bases at J, with 23 bases between. Germline V CDR1 and CDR2: SGHRS, YFSETQ. The CDR3 extends over 16 amino acids. CDR3 amino acids: CASYLTSGIGSGELFF. The CDR3 coding sequence is TGCGCCAGCTACTTGACTTCTGGTATCGGAAGCGGGGAGCTGTTTTTT. Using reference TRBV5-1 and TRBJ2-2 for the parts outside the CDR3, the full variable domain is KAGVTQTPRYLIKTRGQQVTLSCSPISGHRSVSWYQQTPGQGLQFLFEYFSETQRNKGNFPGRFSGRQFSNSRSEMNVSTLELGDSALYLCASYLTSGIGSGELFFGEGSRLTVL.

This clonotype has more than one count but fewer than ten. The V call is TRBV15, the J call TRBJ2-5; 8 bases are shared with TRBD1. The CDR3 extends over 14 amino acids. The ends lost 2 bases at V and 4 bases at J; junction bases unmatched: 3. From germline, CDR1 is LNHNV and CDR2 YYDKDF (reference sequence). The CDR3: CATSRQGAVETQYF. CDR3 DNA sequence: TGTGCCACCAGCAGACAGGGGGCTGTAGAGACCCAGTACTTC.

This clonotype was picked up one time. This chain connects TRBV27 to TRBJ2-1; tentatively, D is TRBD2 (6 bases). The CDR3 consists of 12 residues. The germline gives CDR1 MNHEY, CDR2 SMNVEV (reference sequence). Deletions cut 5 bases from V and 13 bases from J, with 15 bases between. This CDR3 is CASSPLLGGQFF. In DNA, the CDR3 is TGTGCCAGCAGTCCCCTACTGGGGGGACAGTTCTTC.

This chain uses TRBV5-8 with TRBJ1-5, with TRBD1 matching over 12 bases. Germline loops: CDR1 SGHTS, CDR2 YDEGEE. The J segment lost 9 bases and the V segment lost 4 bases, leaving 5 bases of the junction unmatched. The CDR3 is 14 amino acids. The CDR3 DNA reads as TGTGCCAGCAGCCTAGGGACAGGGGGCGCGCCCCAGCATTTT. This gives the protein CASSLGTGGAPQHF.

This clonotype was seen a handful of times. CDR3 nucleotide sequence: TGTGCCAGTAGTATTTGGCTAGCGGGAGATCCCGACGAGCAGTACTTC. It is translated as CASSIWLAGDPDEQYF. V is TRBV19 and J is TRBJ2-7; TRBD2 matches 10 bases. The germline V gene has CDR1 LNHDA and CDR2 SQIVND (reference sequence). This CDR3 comprises 16 residues. V was clipped by 3 bases and J by 5 bases; unmatched bases: 10.